This TCR beta chain was obtained from a study of T cell repertoires in cytomegalovirus infection. Study-wide background: Recently identified HLA-C-restricted CMV epitopes were used, and well-studied HLA-B-restricted CMV epitopes were used as well. In public TCR beta signatures, there were indications of both CMV infection and matching HLA type. Whole-study results and caveats: The ex vivo response was dominated by HLA-C-restricted CMV-specific TCR beta clonotypes. Carriage of CMV together with the relevant HLA was identifiable through cumulative public TCR beta family frequency.

In germline, CDR1 is MNHEY, CDR2 SVGEGT. The CDR3 spans 14 residues. Trimming left V 2 bases short and J 3 bases short, with 11 bases between. Comment on this clonotype: The antigen is undetermined.

From the reads, TCRdb called clonotypes with MiXCR, one entry per CDR3 protein. In the table there are about 890,000 distinct CDR3 sequences, 30% to 40% of which are singletons. The receptor was derived from a human donor in good health (CMV status not recorded). Some clones in this sample may be carry-over from other donors' samples. The sample was cultured CD8+ T cells from PBMCs, taken from culture after CMV antigen stimulation. The rearrangement links TRBV6-2 or TRBV6-3 to TRBJ2-7; tentative D call: TRBD2 (6 bases). The CDR3 nucleotides read TGTGCCAGCAGTTACCTCCAGGACTACTACGAGCAGTACTTC. Protein: CASSYLQDYYEQYF.